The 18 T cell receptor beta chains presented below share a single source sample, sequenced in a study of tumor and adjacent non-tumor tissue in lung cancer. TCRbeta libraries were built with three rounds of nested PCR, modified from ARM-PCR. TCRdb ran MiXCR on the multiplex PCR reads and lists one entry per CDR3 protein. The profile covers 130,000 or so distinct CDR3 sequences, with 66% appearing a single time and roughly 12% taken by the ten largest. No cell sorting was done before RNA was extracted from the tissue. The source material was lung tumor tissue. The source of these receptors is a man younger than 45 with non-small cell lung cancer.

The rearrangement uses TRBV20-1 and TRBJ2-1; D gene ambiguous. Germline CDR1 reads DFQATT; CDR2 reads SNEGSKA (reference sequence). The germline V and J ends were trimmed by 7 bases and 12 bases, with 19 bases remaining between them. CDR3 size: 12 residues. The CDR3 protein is CSDRNSSSGQFF. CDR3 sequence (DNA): TGCAGTGATAGGAATTCTAGTTCGGGGCAGTTCTTC.

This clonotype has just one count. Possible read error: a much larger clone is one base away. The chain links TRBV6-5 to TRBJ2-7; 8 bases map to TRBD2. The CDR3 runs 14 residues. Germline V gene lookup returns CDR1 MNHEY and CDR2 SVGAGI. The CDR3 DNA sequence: TGTGCCGGCAGTTACGGGGGGGCTTCCTACGAGCAGTACTTC. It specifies CAGSYGGASYEQYF.

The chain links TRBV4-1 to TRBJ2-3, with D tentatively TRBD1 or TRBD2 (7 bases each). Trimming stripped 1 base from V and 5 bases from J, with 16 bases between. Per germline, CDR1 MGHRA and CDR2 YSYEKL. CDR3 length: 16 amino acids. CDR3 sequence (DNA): TGCGCCAGCAGCCAAGGGGTCAGGGGGGGAAGAGATACGCAGTATTTT. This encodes CASSQGVRGGRDTQYF.

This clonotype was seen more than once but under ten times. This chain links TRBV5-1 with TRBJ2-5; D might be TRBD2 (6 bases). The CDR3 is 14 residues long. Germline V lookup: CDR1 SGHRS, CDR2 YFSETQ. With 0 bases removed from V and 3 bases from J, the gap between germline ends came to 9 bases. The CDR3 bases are TGCGCCAGCAGCTTGGGCCCGGGGGAAGAGACCCAGTACTTC. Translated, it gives CASSLGPGEETQYF.

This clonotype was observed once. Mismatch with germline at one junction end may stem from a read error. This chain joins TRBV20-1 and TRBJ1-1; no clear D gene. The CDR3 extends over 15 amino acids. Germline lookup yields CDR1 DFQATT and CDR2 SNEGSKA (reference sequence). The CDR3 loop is CSASPEEGLNIEAFF. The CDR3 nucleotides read TGCAGTGCTAGTCCCGAGGAGGGCCTGAACATTGAAGCATTCTTT.

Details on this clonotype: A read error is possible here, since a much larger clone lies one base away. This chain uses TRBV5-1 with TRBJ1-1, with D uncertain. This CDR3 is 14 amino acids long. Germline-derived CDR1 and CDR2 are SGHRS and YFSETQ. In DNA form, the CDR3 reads TGCACCAGCAGCTTGGACTCCTTAACGAGTGAAGCTTTCTTT. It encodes CTSSLDSLTSEAFF.

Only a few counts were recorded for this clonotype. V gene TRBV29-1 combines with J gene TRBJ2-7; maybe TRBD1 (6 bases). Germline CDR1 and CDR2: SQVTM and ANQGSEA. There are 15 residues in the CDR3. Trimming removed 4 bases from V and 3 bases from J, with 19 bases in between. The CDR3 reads CSVGDSEQGFYEQYF. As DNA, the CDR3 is TGCAGCGTTGGAGACTCGGAACAGGGATTCTACGAGCAGTACTTC.

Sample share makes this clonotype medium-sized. The CDR3 loop is CASSLLETQYF. As DNA, the CDR3 is TGTGCCAGCAGCTTGTTAGAGACCCAGTACTTC. The chain employs TRBV5-6 and TRBJ2-5; no clear D gene. The germline V gene has CDR1 SGHDT and CDR2 YYEEEE. The CDR3 runs to 11 residues. The V and J ends lost 1 base and 4 bases respectively, with 2 bases between them.

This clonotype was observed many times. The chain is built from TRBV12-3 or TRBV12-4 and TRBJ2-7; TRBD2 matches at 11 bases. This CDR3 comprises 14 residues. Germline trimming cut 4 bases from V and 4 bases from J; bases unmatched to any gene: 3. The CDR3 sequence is CASSWGLADYEQYF. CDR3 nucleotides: TGTGCCAGCAGTTGGGGACTAGCGGATTACGAGCAGTACTTC.

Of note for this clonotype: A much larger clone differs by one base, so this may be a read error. This CDR3 reads CASSEATGKEQYF. CDR3 bases: TGTGCCAGCAGTGAAGCCACAGGGAAAGAGCAGTACTTC. The chain has TRBV6-1 and TRBJ2-7; TRBD1 might be the D (6 bases). CDR3 length: 13 residues. The germline V and J ends were trimmed by 0 bases and 7 bases, with 10 bases remaining between them. The V gene's germline CDR1 is MNHNS and CDR2 SASEGT.

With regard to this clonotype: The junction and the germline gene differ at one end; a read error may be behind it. The DNA of the CDR3 is TGCGCCAGCAGCCAAGACCTCGGATTCAACCTTGGGGCCAACGTCCTGACATTC. Translating gives CASSQDLGFNLGANVLTF. The genes are TRBV4-3 and TRBJ2-6, with D possibly matching TRBD1 (5 bases). The CDR3 is 18 amino acids. Germline CDR1 LGHNA, CDR2 YSLEER.

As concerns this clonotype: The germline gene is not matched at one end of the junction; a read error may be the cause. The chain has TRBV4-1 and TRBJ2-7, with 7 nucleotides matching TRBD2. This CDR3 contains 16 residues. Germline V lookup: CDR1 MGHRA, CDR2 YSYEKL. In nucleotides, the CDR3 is TGCGCCTACAGCCAAGATGAGACGGGAGGTACGTACGAGCAGAACTTC. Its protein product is CAYSQDETGGTYEQNF.

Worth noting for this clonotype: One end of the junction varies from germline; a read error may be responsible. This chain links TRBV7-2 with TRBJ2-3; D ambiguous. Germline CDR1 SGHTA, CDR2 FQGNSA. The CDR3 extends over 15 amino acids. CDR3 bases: TGTGCCAGTAGCTTGGGTCCAATATCCACAGATACGCAGTATTTT. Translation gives CASSLGPISTDTQYF.

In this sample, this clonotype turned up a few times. The CDR3 bases are TGTGCCAGCAGCCCCACCGGGACTAGCGGGGGGCCCCAAGAGACCCAGTACTTC. Amino acid sequence: CASSPTGTSGGPQETQYF. V gene TRBV7-9 combines with J gene TRBJ2-5; TRBD2 matches at 15 bases. Germline-derived CDR1 and CDR2 are SEHNR and FQNEAQ (reference sequence). The trim removed 5 bases at V and 1 base at J, leaving 8 bases unmatched. The CDR3 covers 18 residues.

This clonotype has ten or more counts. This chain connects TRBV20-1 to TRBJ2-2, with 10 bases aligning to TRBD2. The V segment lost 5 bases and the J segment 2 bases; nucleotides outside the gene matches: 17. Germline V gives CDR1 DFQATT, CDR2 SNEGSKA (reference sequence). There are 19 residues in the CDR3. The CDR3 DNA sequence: TGCAGTGCTTCTTCCGGAAGAGCCAGGACTAGCGGAAACACCGGGGAGCTGTTTTTT. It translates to CSASSGRARTSGNTGELFF.

DNA for the CDR3: TGTGCCAGCAGCTCTAGAGGGAATTCTGGGGAGACCCAGTACTTC. Protein sequence: CASSSRGNSGETQYF. The chain recombines TRBV7-3 with TRBJ2-5; perhaps TRBD2 as D (5 bases). CDR3 length: 15 residues. Trimming removed 4 bases at V and 5 bases at J, with 17 bases between. Per the germline V gene, CDR1 is SGHTA and CDR2 is FQGTGA. Complete variable domain (other parts from reference TRBV7-3 and TRBJ2-5): GAGVSQTPSNKVTEKGKYVELRCDPISGHTALYWYRQSLGQGPEFLIYFQGTGAADDSGLPNDRFFAVRPEGSVSTLKIQRTERGDSAVYLCASSSRGNSGETQYFGPGTRLLVL.

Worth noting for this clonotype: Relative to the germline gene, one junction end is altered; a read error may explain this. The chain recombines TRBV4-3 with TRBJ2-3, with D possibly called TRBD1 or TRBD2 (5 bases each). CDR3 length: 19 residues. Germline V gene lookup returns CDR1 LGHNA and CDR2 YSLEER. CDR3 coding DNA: TGCGTTAGCAGCCAAGAATCTGCAGGGAGATCTATGGGCACAGATACGCAATATTTT. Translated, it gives CVSSQESAGRSMGTDTQYF.

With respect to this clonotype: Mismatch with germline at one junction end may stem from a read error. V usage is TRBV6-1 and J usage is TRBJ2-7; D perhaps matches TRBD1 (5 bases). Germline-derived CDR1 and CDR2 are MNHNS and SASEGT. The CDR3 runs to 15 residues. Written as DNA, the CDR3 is TGTGCCAGCAGCCAAGAAGACAGAACCCCCTACGAGCACTACTTC. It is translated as CASSQEDRTPYEHYF.